This T cell receptor beta chain came from a study of cytomegalovirus exposure and HLA in healthy donors (dated by TCRdb to the late 2010s). With regard to the full study: An earlier analysis of some 500 of the donors reported 250 to 350 Gb of sequence data and some 120 million unique TCR beta sequences from roughly 200 million T cells. About 320 gigabases of sequencing data and approximately 93 million unique TCR sequences were included in an early release covering roughly 700 HLA-typed donors. Of the 350 to 400 genotyped donors, around 81% fell in the genetic ancestry cluster associated with self-reported Caucasian donors. The aim of the study was to test whether cataloging public T cell receptors could identify signatures of past pathogen exposure. The T cell repertoires of 666 subjects were profiled by immunosequencing and related to cytomegalovirus serostatus. A separate validation cohort of some 130 different subjects was used in addition to the approximately 640-subject first cohort. To predict cytomegalovirus infection status, the study brought together high-throughput TCR immunosequencing, statistical association of individual TCRs with disease status, and machine learning. A later analysis re-examined previously published TCR beta repertoires from hundreds of donors and added high-resolution HLA genotyping to investigate patterns of TCR occurrence. In the later analysis, no new phenotypic data were used to find candidate immune exposures; instead, reliance was placed on TCR beta sequences and their occurrence across donors. An earlier analysis of around 640 of the donors used high-throughput TCR beta sequencing to judge whether each TCR beta V gene segment behaved as functional or pseudogenic. Donor age, sex, ethnicity and CMV serostatus were compiled alongside the repertoire data. Genome-wide SNP genotypes for about 65% of the roughly 670 donors were used in a later genetic analysis, which treated that subset as a discovery cohort. Every discovery cohort repertoire had been produced on one sequencing platform. Both class I and class II loci were covered by HLA typing, at four-digit resolution. Typing coverage varied by locus: roughly 629-630 donors for A, B, C, DRB1 and DQB1; roughly 500 for DQA1; some 610 for DPA1; 450 to 480 for DPB1. A few DR-DQ haplotypes were treated as single units for association and clustering because of strong linkage in the cohort. Among 398 genotyped donors of the cohort, an average of around 240,000 unique TCR beta nucleotide sequences were sequenced per donor, roughly a sixth of them non-productive.

Beyond this particular receptor, the publication reports: The authors suggested that the approach could potentially be generalized to other disease states and immunological phenotypes. A total of about 180 TCR beta chains were listed by the study as associated with cytomegalovirus. A cluster of highly shared sequence variants was judged likely to be a technical artifact of the sequencing pipeline. In this cohort, only TCR beta chains were sequenced, and detectable features were limited by the absence of alpha or paired-chain data. A few of the identified cytomegalovirus-associated TCR beta chains were confirmed in vitro to be specific for cytomegalovirus antigens. Sequencing depth was assumed to be roughly uniform across donors in the presence/absence analyses, though that assumption may not hold. In an earlier analysis of roughly 560 of the donors, most TCR beta V segments were observed in productive rearrangements about 87% or about 30% of the time, broadly matching IMGT annotations. An association between a missense DCLRE1C variant and V-gene and J-gene trimming of TCR beta chains was found in a later genetic analysis and replicated in an independent cohort. When HLA alleles, especially DR and DQ, strongly co-occurred, TCR associations were difficult to assign to individual alleles. Linkage disequilibrium might explain the correlated functional status among segregating V segments, but an unknown experimental factor could not be excluded. At a false discovery rate of 0.05, a later analysis linked around 17,000 TCR beta sequences to specific HLA alleles. Seventeen rarely observed V segments, including chromosome 9 orphons, were excluded from the earlier analysis of 550 to 700 of the donors because counts were too low. Most CMV-associated TCR beta chains appeared to be HLA-restricted in a later analysis, and the HLA associations seemed to be driven largely by CMV exposure. According to a later genetic analysis, donors in an Asian-associated ancestry cluster had fewer N-insertions in productive TCRs than the approximately 690-donor mean. The classifier was reported to diagnose cytomegalovirus status with high specificity and sensitivity in both the original and validation cohorts. Most TCR sequences were observed very rarely across donors, whereas some public TCRs were present in many individuals. In a later analysis, TCR association rates were found to vary across HLA loci, with the most associated TCRs seen for DRB1 alleles and the fewest for HLA-C alleles. A later analysis reported that several top co-occurrence clusters appeared linked to parvovirus B19, influenza, CMV and Epstein-Barr virus. A later analysis found that HLA-associated TCR beta chains were more clonally expanded and had lower generation probabilities than equally common non-associated chains. A further reported finding was that TCR beta sequences accurately predicted the HLA-A and HLA-B alleles for most subjects in the first cohort. Because some donors lacked HLA typing at each locus, the association tests relied only on the typed subset. The only immune exposure information available for the cohort was CMV serostatus.

Library construction relied on the immunoSEQ multiplex PCR assay. For the multiplex PCR, a mixture combining 60 forward primers for TCR Vbeta segments and 13 reverse primers for TCR Jbeta segments was used. Amplification of the CDR3 region of rearranged TCR beta genes was performed with a multiplex PCR assay on genomic DNA. Amplified TCR beta libraries were sequenced as 87-base-pair reads on the Illumina HiSeq System. In the original analysis: Across the 500 to 850 repertoires, a later analysis counted some 80 million unique TCR beta chains, roughly 11 million of which were shared by at least two donors. Raw reads were error-corrected and collapsed into unique sequences with a nearest-neighbor algorithm that merged closely related sequences to remove PCR and sequencing errors. V, D and J gene segments were assigned by aligning CDR3 sequences to IMGT reference sequences. For a sequence to be retained, a match of at least six nucleotides was required to both a V gene segment and a J gene segment. Rearrangements were called productive when the CDR3 lacked stop codons and stayed in frame with V and J; all others were non-productive. Following IMGT convention, CDR3 was defined as the stretch from the second conserved V-encoded cysteine to the conserved J-encoded phenylalanine. The earlier analysis of some 580 of the donors excluded any sequence lacking an unambiguous match to a single V gene segment. An earlier analysis of several hundred of the donors called V segments functional above 56.7% productive rearrangements and segregating when the between-donor standard deviation exceeded 5%. A statistical classification framework was built to diagnose cytomegalovirus status from the catalog of TCR beta chain sequences. In a later analysis, V and J genes were assigned by comparing TCR nucleotide sequences against IMGT/GENE-DB human TR gene sequences. Using the TCRdist pipeline, a later analysis assigned CDR3 sequences along with most-parsimonious VDJ recombination scenarios. A later analysis defined each TCR beta chain by its CDR3 amino acid sequence plus V-gene family, and excluded reads lacking a unique V-gene family. In a later analysis, several hundred highly shared, low-generation-probability nucleotide sequences were removed to address suspected cross-contamination and a sequencing artifact. For each public chain, a later analysis derived a clonal expansion index from normalized ranks of inferred template counts within each repertoire. A later analysis computed generation probabilities with a VDJ recombination model fitted to out-of-frame rearrangements, and checked the results against IGoR. A later analysis scored TCR-TCR, TCR-HLA and TCR-CMV co-occurrence with hypergeometric tests, applying a repertoire-size bias correction to TCR pairs. In a later analysis, false discovery rates were estimated by permuting HLA or CMV assignments 20 times. A later analysis grouped co-occurring TCRs with DBSCAN, adding TCRdist sequence similarity when clustering within HLA-allele-positive subsets. For co-occurrence clustering, repertoires with fewer than 30,000 or more than 120,000 public chains were excluded, along with 4 to 6 repertoires with anomalous nucleotide sharing. Imported from immuneACCESS, the table was reduced by TCRdb to in-frame sequences with V and J called. These copies leave out some clones; in studies compared against another copy, an unresolved V gene accounts for under half, and the cause of the remainder is not known. That table furnishes V, J and clone size, whereas the DNA furnished D and trimming. For this sample there are roughly 150,000 clones; about 70% appear just once. Over 3% of the sample is taken by the ten largest.

The cohort comprised approximately 700 healthy bone marrow donors. At the time of sampling, all cohort members were nominally healthy, though unrecorded immune exposures were likely present. The donor tested CMV seronegative and was one of the 352 seronegative cohort members. A peripheral blood sample was provided by each donor, and peripheral blood mononuclear cells were used for TCR beta sequencing. Genomic DNA extraction from the blood cell samples was performed with the Qiagen DNeasy Blood Extraction Kit. For this clone: What this receptor recognizes is not known. No base quality information exists; no much larger clone differs at one position.

The specimen sequenced was PBMCs. The clonotype originates from a male donor in good health and CMV-seronegative.

Here the CDR3 is given as CSVPGLSVHNEQFF. The nucleotides are TGCAGCGTTCCGGGACTAAGTGTGCACAATGAGCAGTTCTTC. The chain is made from TRBV29-1 and TRBJ2-1, and 7 junctional nucleotides match TRBD2. Trimming removed 5 bases from V and 5 bases from J; the gene matches leave 9 bases unexplained. Spanning cysteine to phenylalanine, the CDR3 consists of 14 amino acids. Of the read, only the CDR3 DNA is kept; its 42 bases are in frame from base 1. Taken from the germline V gene, the CDR1 and CDR2 loops are SQVTM and ANQGSEA.